This TCR beta chain was identified during a study of shared clonotypes between healthy human individuals. Background on the study: Per donor, three plates held CD4 naive cells, three held CD4 memory, two held CD8 naive and one held CD8 memory.

Measured with immunoSEQ multiplex PCR; TCRdb has only the in-frame clones, and not every one. The sample yields about 2.2 million clones, just over 90% seen once. Findings and limits, study-wide: The generation probabilities recorded for non-shared clonotypes fell below those of clonotypes shared by all four donors.

Between the trimmed V and J ends, which lost 2 bases and 15 bases, there was a span of 10 bases. From germline, CDR1 is MGHDK and CDR2 SYGVNS. The CDR3 runs to 11 residues. Comment on this clone: The antigen remains unidentified.

As defined, naive CD8 cells were CD45RO-negative and positively selected for CCR7, with terminally differentiated effector memory CD45RA+ cells excluded. Every contributor of samples was a Caucasian grown-up residing in Nashville, Tennessee. The chain combines TRBV25-1 with TRBJ2-2; TRBD1 is a possible D gene (5 bases). Input material: naive CD8+ T cells from PBMCs. The TCR comes from a young man in good health. Some clones in this sample may be carry-over from other donors' samples. CDR3 residues: CASSEGARLFF. The CDR3, as DNA: TGTGCCAGCAGTGAAGGGGCAAGGTTGTTTTTT.